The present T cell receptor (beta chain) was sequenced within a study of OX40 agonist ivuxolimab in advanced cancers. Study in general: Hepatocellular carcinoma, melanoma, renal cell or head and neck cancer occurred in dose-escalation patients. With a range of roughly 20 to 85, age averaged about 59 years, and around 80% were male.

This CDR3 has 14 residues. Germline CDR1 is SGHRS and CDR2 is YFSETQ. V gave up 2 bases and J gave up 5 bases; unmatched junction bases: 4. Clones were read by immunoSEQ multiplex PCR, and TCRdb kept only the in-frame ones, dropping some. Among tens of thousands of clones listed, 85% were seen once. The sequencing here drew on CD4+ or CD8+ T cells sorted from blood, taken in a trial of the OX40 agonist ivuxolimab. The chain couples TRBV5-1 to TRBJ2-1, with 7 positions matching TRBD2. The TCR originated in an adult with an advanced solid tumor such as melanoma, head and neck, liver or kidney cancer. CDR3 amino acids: CASSFKRENNEQFF. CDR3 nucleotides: TGCGCCAGCAGCTTTAAGCGGGAAAACAATGAGCAGTTCTTC.